The 12 T cell receptor beta chains below come from one sample, sequenced in a study of spatial heterogeneity in lung cancer. TCRdb itself ran the 5' RACE reads through MiXCR, one entry per CDR3 protein. The table has about 100,000 distinct CDR3 sequences, 3.5% to 5% seen once. The time point here: sample taken at primary tumor resection. Antigens of these TCRs are unknown. Study results and caveats: The study found that expanded intratumoral alpha and beta TCR counts tracked tumor mutation counts.

Specimen: lung tumor tissue, collected at surgery. The receptor source for this set is a male donor with early-stage non-small cell lung cancer.

This clonotype was counted at least ten times. This chain uses TRBV12-3 or TRBV12-4 with TRBJ2-5; 8 positions agree with TRBD2. V was clipped by 4 bases and J by 1 base; unmatched bases: 5. The CDR3 is 15 residues long. CDR3 sequence (DNA): TGTGCCAGCAGTTCATACGGGAGGGTCCAAGAGACCCAGTACTTC. Translating gives CASSSYGRVQETQYF.

This clonotype was counted at least ten times. V usage is TRBV5-6 and J usage is TRBJ2-7; 8 nucleotides match TRBD1. The CDR3 is made up of 14 amino acids. Per the germline V gene, CDR1 is SGHDT and CDR2 is YYEEEE. With V trimmed by 0 bases and J by 6 bases, 5 bases remained unmatched. CDR3 bases: TGTGCCAGCAGCTTGGTTGGACAGGGTAGCGAGCAGTACTTC. Protein: CASSLVGQGSEQYF. Full variable domain (missing parts from reference TRBV5-6 and TRBJ2-7): DAGVTQSPTHLIKTRGQQVTLRCSPKSGHDTVSWYQQALGQGPQFIFQYYEEEERQRGNFPDRFSGHQFPNYSSELNVNALLLGDSALYLCASSLVGQGSEQYFGPGTRLTVT.

This clonotype was recorded many times. Its ends do not fully match the called genes, so a read error is possible. J is TRBJ2-7 and V is TRBV28, with 8 bases lining up with TRBD1. This CDR3 spans 13 amino acids. Germline loops: CDR1 MDHEN, CDR2 SYDVKM. The CDR3 DNA is TGTGCCAGCAGTTTAGACCAGGGGGCTGGATTCGAGTTC. Translating gives CASSLDQGAGFEF.

This clonotype was counted between two and nine times. V gene TRBV2 combines with J gene TRBJ2-2, with D tentatively TRBD1 or TRBD2 (5 bases each). The V end lost 2 bases, the J end lost 3 bases, and 13 bases lay between the germline ends. The germline V gene has CDR1 SNHLY and CDR2 FYNNEI. This CDR3 has 16 amino acids. The CDR3 DNA reads as TGTGCCAGCAGTGAAAGGGACCTAACATACACCGGGGAGCTGTTTTTT. Residues: CASSERDLTYTGELFF.

This clonotype was seen repeatedly, ten times or more. The chain links TRBV2 to TRBJ2-1; maybe TRBD1 (6 bases). The length of the CDR3 is 11 residues. Looked up from germline, CDR1 is SNHLY and CDR2 is FYNNEI. V lost 5 bases and J lost 15, with 14 bases in between. CDR3 region: CASSQGGDRFF. In DNA form, the CDR3 reads TGTGCCAGCAGTCAAGGGGGAGATCGGTTCTTC.

This clonotype was seen a few times. The CDR3 nucleotides read TGCGCCAGCAGCCCGCTCCCCGGCAGGGGATATCAGCCCCAGCATTTT. Translating it yields CASSPLPGRGYQPQHF. The chain links TRBV5-1 to TRBJ1-5; TRBD1 might be the D (6 bases). This CDR3 has 16 residues. Germline CDR1 and CDR2: SGHRS and YFSETQ. V was pared by 4 bases and J by 5 bases, with 19 bases between.

This clonotype was recorded at least ten times. The chain couples TRBV6-5 to TRBJ1-1; 7 bases line up with TRBD1. Germline trimming cut 3 bases from V and 4 bases from J; bases unmatched to any gene: 8. CDR1 and CDR2 from the germline V gene are MNHEY and SVGAGI. CDR3 length: 15 residues. The CDR3 reads CASSYTGQVGTEAFF. In nucleotides, the CDR3 is TGTGCCAGCAGTTATACCGGACAGGTTGGCACTGAAGCTTTCTTT.

There are many counts of this clonotype. V is TRBV3-1 and J is TRBJ2-5; maybe TRBD2 (6 bases). The CDR3 runs 15 residues. V lost 0 bases and J 5 bases, leaving 13 bases between the germline ends. The germline V gene has CDR1 LGHDT and CDR2 YNNKEL (reference sequence). In DNA, the CDR3 is TGTGCCAGCAGCCAAGAGAGGAGGGGTTTCGAGACCCAGTACTTC. This codes for CASSQERRGFETQYF.

This clonotype was seen ten or more times. The chain combines TRBV20-1 with TRBJ2-1; TRBD2 might be the D (6 bases). Germline-derived CDR1 and CDR2 are DFQATT and SNEGSKA (reference sequence). Trimming removed 2 bases from V and 9 bases from J, with 20 bases in between. This CDR3 comprises 15 residues. DNA of the CDR3: TGCAGTGCTAGACGGAGAGTCGGCGGGATGGGTGAGCAGTTCTTC. It encodes CSARRRVGGMGEQFF.

In its sample, this clonotype was seen a few times. The chain carries TRBV10-3 and TRBJ1-5, with D unresolved. Germline assignment: CDR1 ENHRY and CDR2 SYGVKD. The CDR3 length is 13 residues. V lost 4 bases to trimming and J lost 3 bases, with 7 bases between them. The chain's CDR3 is CAISGGNNQPQHF. The CDR3 DNA reads TGTGCCATCAGTGGGGGAAACAATCAGCCCCAGCATTTT.

This clonotype was picked up many times. This sequence joins TRBV20-1 and TRBJ1-4; D ambiguous. The CDR3 sequence is 13 residues long. The germline V and J ends were trimmed by 3 bases and 5 bases, with 10 bases remaining between them. Germline V gives CDR1 DFQATT, CDR2 SNEGSKA (reference sequence). This CDR3 is CSASLPGNEKLFF. CDR3 in DNA: TGCAGTGCTAGTCTCCCGGGGAATGAAAAACTGTTTTTT.

This clonotype was detected ten times or more. This chain links TRBV7-2 with TRBJ1-5; a possible D gene is TRBD1 (6 bases). Germline V gives CDR1 SGHTA, CDR2 FQGNSA. This CDR3 is built from 15 residues. The V end lost 4 bases, the J end lost 9 bases, and 19 bases lay between the germline ends. In DNA form, the CDR3 reads TGTGCCAGCAGCTACTCCGGGACACCGTTTTGGCCCCAGCATTTT. Encoded protein: CASSYSGTPFWPQHF.